This TCR beta chain was sequenced for a study of OX40 agonist ivuxolimab in advanced cancers. TCRdb's table, derived via immunoSEQ multiplex PCR, lists solely in-frame clones and lacks some. In the table there are about 59,000 clones, more than 85% of which are singletons. Looked up from germline, CDR1 is MNHEY and CDR2 is SMNVEV (reference sequence). Trimming took off 2 bases at V and 6 bases at J, with 11 bases between the two ends. This CDR3 comprises 14 residues. The source material was CD4+ or CD8+ T cells sorted from blood, sampled in a trial of the OX40 agonist ivuxolimab. V gene TRBV27 combines with J gene TRBJ1-5; the D gene is possibly TRBD1 (6 bases). The TCR comes from an adult with an advanced solid tumor such as melanoma, head and neck, liver or kidney cancer. CDR3 coding DNA: TGTGCCAGCAGTTTACCAGGGGATGGTCAGCCCCAGCATTTT. Protein sequence: CASSLPGDGQPQHF.